This T cell receptor (beta chain) was profiled in a study of OX40 agonist ivuxolimab in advanced cancers. In germline, CDR1 is WSHSY, CDR2 SAAADI. After removal of 0 bases from V and 6 bases from J, the junction contained 2 bases not matched to a gene. The CDR3 is made up of 14 amino acids. TCRdb keeps only in-frame clones here, not all; method: immunoSEQ multiplex PCR. The sample yields 6,000 to 9,000 clones, approximately 80% seen once. The chain joins TRBV10-2 to TRBJ1-2; 9 bases align to TRBD1. The material sequenced was CD4+ or CD8+ T cells sorted from blood, taken in a trial of the OX40 agonist ivuxolimab. The origin of this receptor is an adult with an advanced solid tumor such as melanoma, head and neck, liver or kidney cancer. CDR3 amino acids: CASSESRTGDGYTF. As DNA, the CDR3 is TGCGCCAGCAGTGAGTCGAGGACAGGGGATGGCTACACCTTC.